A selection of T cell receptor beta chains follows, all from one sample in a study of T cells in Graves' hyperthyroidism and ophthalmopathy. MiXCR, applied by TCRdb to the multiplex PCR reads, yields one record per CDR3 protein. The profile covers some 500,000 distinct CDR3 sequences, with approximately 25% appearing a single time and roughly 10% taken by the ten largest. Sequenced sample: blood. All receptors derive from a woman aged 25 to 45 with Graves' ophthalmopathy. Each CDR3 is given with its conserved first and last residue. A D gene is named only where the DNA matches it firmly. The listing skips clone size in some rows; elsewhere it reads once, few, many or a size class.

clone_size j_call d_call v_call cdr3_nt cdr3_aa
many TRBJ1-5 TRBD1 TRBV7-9 TGTGCCAGCAGCTTAGGGGACAGGAAGGATCAGCCCCAGCATTTT CASSLGDRKDQPQHF
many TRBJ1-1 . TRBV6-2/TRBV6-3 TGTGCCAGCAGTGGAACGTGGGGGCGGGACACTGAAGCTTTCTTT CASSGTWGRDTEAFF
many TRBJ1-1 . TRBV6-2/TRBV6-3 TGTGCCAGCGTGAAGGGACGGATAAACACTGAAGCTTTCTTT CASVKGRINTEAFF
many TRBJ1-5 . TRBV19 TGTGCCAGTGGGGATCTCCTTTATAGCAATCAGCCCCAGCATTTT CASGDLLYSNQPQHF
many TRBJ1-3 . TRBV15 TGTGCCACCAGCAGGGACTTTGTACCCGGACGAAACACCATATATTTT CATSRDFVPGRNTIYF
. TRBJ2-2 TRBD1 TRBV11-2 TGTGCCAGCAGCTTCCCCGCTCCGGGACAGGGCTCCGGGGAGCTGTTTTTT CASSFPAPGQGSGELFF
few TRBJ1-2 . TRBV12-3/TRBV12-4 TGTGCCAGCAGTTTTGGTGGGCGGGAGGGCTACACCTTC CASSFGGREGYTF
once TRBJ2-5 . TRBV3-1 TGTGCCAGCAGCCACCGACGACATATCCAAGAGACCCAGTACTTC CASSHRRHIQETQYF
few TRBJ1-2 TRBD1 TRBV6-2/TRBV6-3 TGTGCCAGCAGTTACAAGGGACAGACTCTCTATGGCTACACCTTC CASSYKGQTLYGYTF
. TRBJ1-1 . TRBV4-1 TGCGCCAGCAGCCGAGAGACGAATTTATTTGAAGCTTTCTTT CASSRETNLFEAFF
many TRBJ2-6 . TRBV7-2 TGTGCCAGCAGCCCGAGTCACTCTGGGGCCAACGTCCTGACTTTC CASSPSHSGANVLTF
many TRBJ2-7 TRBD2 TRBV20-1 TGCAGTGCTAGTCCCTCGGGGGGAAGCTCCTACGAGCAGTACTTC CSASPSGGSSYEQYF
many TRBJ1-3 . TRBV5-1 TGCGCCAGCGCCCGGTCCTCTGGAAACACCATATATTTT CASARSSGNTIYF
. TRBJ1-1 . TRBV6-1 TGTGCCAGCAGTGAAGTAAGAACATACACTGAAGCTTTCTTT CASSEVRTYTEAFF
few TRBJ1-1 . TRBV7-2 TGTGCCAGCAGCTTAGCGGACACGAACACTGAAGCTTTCTTT CASSLADTNTEAFF
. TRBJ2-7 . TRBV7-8 TGTGCCAGCAGCTACCTAGACAGGCACGAGCAGTACTTC CASSYLDRHEQYF